One and the same sample provided the 26 T cell receptor beta chains below, sequenced in a study of cytomegalovirus exposure and HLA in healthy donors. The PCR made use of 60 Vbeta and 13 Jbeta primers. Assay: immunoSEQ multiplex PCR; the TCRdb copy retains only in-frame clones and omits some. This sample has 100,000 to 120,000 clones, with around four fifths found just once. The source material was PBMCs. The receptors originated from a young man in good health and CMV-seropositive.

The J gene is TRBJ2-7, the V gene TRBV27; TRBD2 agrees at 12 bases. The ends lost 6 bases at V and 2 bases at J; junction bases unmatched: 2. Germline assignment: CDR1 MNHEY and CDR2 SMNVEV (reference sequence). The CDR3 is 14 amino acids. In nucleotides, the CDR3 is TGTGCCAGCAGCCTAGCGGGGGGGACCTACGAGCAGTACTTC. Encoded protein: CASSLAGGTYEQYF.

The rearrangement links TRBV9 to TRBJ1-1, with TRBD1 as a possible D gene (5 bases). Germline V gene data show CDR1 as SGDLS and CDR2 as YYNGEE. The V end lost 1 base, the J end lost 0 bases, and 13 bases lay between the germline ends. This CDR3 region has 16 residues. Here the CDR3 DNA reads TGTGCCAGCAGCGTAAACATAGGGGCCTTGAACACTGAAGCTTTCTTT. It translates to CASSVNIGALNTEAFF.

The chain is built from TRBV5-4 and TRBJ2-7, with 10 bases aligning to TRBD1. Germline-derived CDR1 and CDR2 are SGHNT and YYREEE (reference sequence). Trimming at V came to 4 bases and at J to 4 bases, leaving 2 bases not matched to a gene. The CDR3 totals 13 residues. The chain's CDR3 is CASSGGQGYEQYF. The CDR3 nucleotides are TGTGCCAGCAGCGGGGGACAGGGGTACGAGCAGTACTTC.

The chain recombines TRBV5-6 with TRBJ2-3; 14 nucleotides align to TRBD2. Looked up from germline, CDR1 is SGHDT and CDR2 is YYEEEE. The CDR3 is 16 residues long. J lost 14 bases, V lost 4 bases, and 15 bases had no gene match. The chain's CDR3 is CASSVKPGLAGVGWYF. The DNA of the CDR3 is TGTGCCAGCAGCGTGAAACCGGGACTAGCGGGGGTGGGATGGTATTTT.

This chain joins TRBV6-1 and TRBJ1-6; perhaps TRBD1 as D (5 bases). Deletions cut 8 bases from V and 1 base from J, with 12 bases between. This CDR3 region has 15 residues. From germline, CDR1 is MNHNS and CDR2 SASEGT. CDR3 residues: CASSIQVSYNSPLHF. DNA for the CDR3: TGTGCCAGCTCCATACAGGTTTCCTATAATTCACCCCTCCACTTT.

The CDR3 nucleotides read TGTGCCAGCGTACGGCGGGGGATATACGAGCAGTACTTC. This sequence encodes CASVRRGIYEQYF. J is TRBJ2-7 and V is TRBV2; 7 positions match TRBD2. Germline loops: CDR1 SNHLY, CDR2 FYNNEI. This CDR3 contains 13 residues. The V and J ends lost 8 bases and 4 bases, in that order; junction bases with no gene match: 8.

A note on this clone: Other nucleotide sequences in the sample specify the same CDR3. This chain connects TRBV7-2 to TRBJ1-1; TRBD1 is a possible D gene (6 bases). V lost 1 base and J 5 bases, leaving 11 bases between the germline ends. Germline values: CDR1 SGHTA, CDR2 FQGNSA. The CDR3 totals 14 residues. The CDR3 region has the DNA TGTGCCAGCAGCTTAGACAGGGTAAGGACTGAAGCTTTCTTT. It specifies CASSLDRVRTEAFF.

The chain combines TRBV19 with TRBJ2-1, with TRBD2 as a possible D gene (5 bases). Between the trimmed V and J ends, which lost 3 bases and 0 bases, there was a span of 9 bases. CDR1 LNHDA and CDR2 SQIVND come from the germline V gene (reference sequence). The CDR3 is 15 residues long. CDR3 nucleotides: TGTGCCAGTAGTATGAGAGGGAACTCCTACAATGAGCAGTTCTTC. Amino acid sequence: CASSMRGNSYNEQFF.

V and J are TRBV4-3 and TRBJ1-2, with 8 bases aligning to TRBD1. After removal of 3 bases from V and 7 bases from J, the junction contained 10 bases not matched to a gene. This CDR3 spans 15 amino acids. Germline V gene data show CDR1 as LGHNA and CDR2 as YSLEER. The CDR3 nucleotides read TGCGCCAGCAGCCAGGACCTTGGACAGGGATTTGGCTACACCTTC. The encoded protein is CASSQDLGQGFGYTF.

The sample holds a few counts of this clone. The gene calls are TRBV6-5 and TRBJ1-1, with TRBD1 matching 8 bases. The germline gives CDR1 MNHEY, CDR2 SVGAGI. J was trimmed by 3 bases and V by 9 bases; bases with no gene match: 3. The CDR3 is 12 amino acids. CDR3 amino acids: CASQQGDTEAFF. As DNA, the CDR3 is TGTGCCAGTCAACAGGGGGACACTGAAGCTTTCTTT.

There are a few counts of this clone. The gene calls are TRBV7-9 and TRBJ1-1, with D unclear. V lost 5 bases and J lost 4, with 14 bases in between. CDR1 and CDR2 (germline): SEHNR, FQNEAQ (reference sequence). This CDR3 contains 14 residues. The CDR3 loop is CASSPAGGFTEAFF. CDR3 DNA sequence: TGTGCCAGCAGCCCCGCTGGCGGTTTCACTGAAGCTTTCTTT.

The gene calls are TRBV7-3 and TRBJ2-3; maybe TRBD2 (6 bases). CDR1 is SGHTA, CDR2 FQGTGA, per germline. This CDR3 has 16 residues. Trimming removed 2 bases at V and 1 base at J, with 13 bases between. The CDR3 coding sequence is TGTGCCAGCAGCTTAGTCGGAGGGGCGCGCACAGATACGCAGTATTTT. Its protein product is CASSLVGGARTDTQYF.

The chain combines TRBV27 with TRBJ2-5; a possible D gene is TRBD2 (6 bases). Trimming removed 3 bases from V and 4 bases from J, with 12 bases in between. This CDR3 spans 14 amino acids. Germline-derived CDR1 and CDR2 are MNHEY and SMNVEV (reference sequence). CDR3 in DNA: TGTGCCAGCAGTTTGGCGGGAAGGAGAGAGACCCAGTACTTC. Protein sequence: CASSLAGRRETQYF.

V and J are TRBV10-1 and TRBJ1-2, with D possibly being TRBD1 (6 bases). CDR3 length: 13 amino acids. CDR1 and CDR2 from the germline V gene are WNHNN and SYGVQD (reference sequence). The V end was cut by 5 bases, the J end by 6 bases, with 13 bases between. The CDR3 DNA reads TGCGCCAGCAGTCCCACAGGGAGAAATGGCTACACCTTC. It is translated as CASSPTGRNGYTF.

The rearrangement uses TRBV11-2 and TRBJ2-3; 8 bases line up with TRBD2. The V and J ends lost 1 base and 6 bases, in that order; junction bases with no gene match: 3. The CDR3 length is 14 residues. The germline V gene has CDR1 SGHAT and CDR2 FQNNGV. The CDR3 here is CASSLGSGEDTQYF. As DNA, the CDR3 is TGTGCCAGCAGCTTAGGTAGCGGGGAGGATACGCAGTATTTT. The complete variable domain, with remaining parts taken from reference TRBV11-2 and TRBJ2-3, reads EAGVAQSPRYKIIEKRQSVAFWCNPISGHATLYWYQQILGQGPKLLIQFQNNGVVDDSQLPKDRFSAERLKGVDSTLKIQPAKLEDSAVYLCASSLGSGEDTQYFGPGTRLTVL.

This sequence joins TRBV11-3 and TRBJ2-4, with TRBD1 identical over 9 bases. The CDR3 sequence is 16 residues long. CDR1 SGHNT and CDR2 YENEEA come from the germline V gene. The V segment lost 2 bases and the J segment 6 bases; nucleotides outside the gene matches: 8. DNA of the CDR3: TGTGCCAGCAGCTTAACCGACCGGGACAGGGTAAACATTCAGTACTTC. Translating it yields CASSLTDRDRVNIQYF.

This chain uses TRBV4-1 with TRBJ1-1; D not certain. There are 13 residues in the CDR3. Germline assignment: CDR1 MGHRA and CDR2 YSYEKL. The V and J ends lost 5 bases and 6 bases respectively, with 13 bases between them. CDR3 residues: CASSFRTGPEAFF. CDR3 DNA sequence: TGCGCCAGCAGCTTCCGGACTGGACCTGAAGCTTTCTTT.

V is TRBV5-1 and J is TRBJ2-1, with 7 bases lining up with TRBD2. Losses at the gene ends were 2 bases for V and 4 bases for J; bases not matched to a gene: 12. The CDR3 has 17 residues. CDR1 and CDR2 (germline): SGHRS, YFSETQ. This chain's CDR3 is CASSFGNRTRNYNEQFF. The DNA of the CDR3 is TGCGCCAGCAGCTTCGGTAACAGGACTAGAAATTACAATGAGCAGTTCTTC.

CDR3 residues: CASSRIRTSGVVEQYF. In DNA form, the CDR3 reads TGCGCCAGCAGCAGGATAAGGACTAGCGGGGTAGTCGAGCAGTACTTC. The chain combines TRBV5-1 with TRBJ2-7, with 12 bases lining up with TRBD2. Germline assignment: CDR1 SGHRS and CDR2 YFSETQ. The CDR3 sequence is 16 residues long. V shed 4 bases and J 6 bases; nucleotides not matched to a gene: 11.

V gene TRBV11-2 combines with J gene TRBJ2-5, with unresolved D. The CDR3 is 15 residues long. From germline, CDR1 is SGHAT and CDR2 FQNNGV. V was trimmed by 4 bases and J by 1 base, leaving 13 bases between them. In nucleotides, the CDR3 is TGTGCCAGCAGCTCAACGTACAGTTTCCAAGAGACCCAGTACTTC. It translates to CASSSTYSFQETQYF.

The chain couples TRBV6-1 to TRBJ1-1; D ambiguous. The CDR3 has 13 residues. The V gene's germline CDR1 is MNHNS and CDR2 SASEGT. Trimming pared 2 bases from V and 1 base from J, leaving 5 bases between. The chain's CDR3 is CASSELGNTEAFF. CDR3 sequence (DNA): TGTGCCAGCAGTGAACTAGGGAACACTGAAGCTTTCTTT.

J is TRBJ2-7 and V is TRBV11-2, with a tentative D call TRBD2 (6 bases). The CDR3 is 13 residues long. Trimming took 6 bases from V and 4 from J, leaving 13 bases between them. The V gene's germline CDR1 is SGHAT and CDR2 FQNNGV. The CDR3 spells CASSYGTSYEQYF. DNA of the CDR3: TGTGCCAGCAGTTATGGGACTTCTTACGAGCAGTACTTC.

V usage is TRBV29-1 and J usage is TRBJ2-1, with a weak D call TRBD1 (5 bases). This CDR3 contains 14 residues. Germline V lookup: CDR1 SQVTM, CDR2 ANQGSEA. Trimming removed 7 bases from V and 8 bases from J, with 21 bases in between. CDR3 nucleotide sequence: TGCAGCGGGGCTCGACAGTTCGGTATTCATGAGCAGTTCTTC. Amino acids: CSGARQFGIHEQFF.

The chain is built from TRBV28 and TRBJ2-3; possible D gene TRBD2, 6 bases. This CDR3 contains 19 residues. Per the germline V gene, CDR1 is MDHEN and CDR2 is SYDVKM. V lost 3 bases and J lost 5, with 27 bases in between. DNA of the CDR3: TGTGCCAGCAGTTTCATGGTTGGACGGGACTCGACCTTACGAGATACGCAGTATTTT. Protein: CASSFMVGRDSTLRDTQYF.

This clone was detected only once. This chain uses TRBV18 with TRBJ1-1; D not resolved. This CDR3 region has 16 residues. V was trimmed by 3 bases and J by 0 bases, leaving 14 bases between them. Germline CDR1 KGHSH, CDR2 LQKENI. The DNA for the CDR3 is TGTGCCAGCTCACCGAACCGAGGAGGGATGAACACTGAAGCTTTCTTT. Amino acid sequence: CASSPNRGGMNTEAFF.

V is TRBV30 and J is TRBJ2-2; D is ambiguous. This CDR3 is built from 13 residues. Germline V CDR1 and CDR2: GTSNPN, SVGIG (reference sequence). The V end was cut by 0 bases, the J end by 5 bases, with 7 bases between. CDR3 DNA: TGTGCCTGGAGTGTAAGCAGGACCGGGGAGCTGTTTTTT. Translated: CAWSVSRTGELFF. Supplemented by reference TRBV30 and TRBJ2-2, the full variable domain reads SQTIHQWPATLVQPVGSPLSLECTVEGTSNPNLYWYRQAAGRGLQLLFYSVGIGQISSEVPQNLSASRPQDRQFILSSKKLLLSDSGFYLCAWSVSRTGELFFGEGSRLTVL.